The 2 T cell receptor beta chains given below trace back to one sample, sequenced in a study of early T cells in non-severe SARS-CoV-2 infection. TCRdb reprocessed the 5' RACE reads with MiXCR, giving one entry per CDR3 protein. The sample includes roughly 23,000 distinct CDR3 sequences, around 3.3% of them seen just once. Sample: whole blood. The receptors were sampled from an adult who was a healthcare worker with PCR-confirmed SARS-CoV-2 infection or an uninfected control (not recorded which).

There are many counts of this clonotype. The chain combines TRBV5-1 with TRBJ2-3; the match to TRBD2 covers 8 bases. V was clipped by 0 bases and J by 3 bases; unmatched bases: 12. The CDR3 is 18 residues long. Germline V CDR1 and CDR2: SGHRS, YFSETQ. The CDR3 protein is CASSLDGGAWGGTDTQYF. The CDR3 DNA follows: TGCGCCAGCAGCTTGGACGGGGGGGCCTGGGGTGGAACAGATACGCAGTATTTT.

This clonotype was counted many times. The genes are TRBV24-1 and TRBJ1-1; no firm D call. The CDR3 has 13 amino acids. CDR1 KGHDR and CDR2 SFDVKD come from the germline V gene. Trimming shortened V by 3 bases and J by 3 bases, and 7 bases separated the two germline ends. CDR3 amino acids: CATSDLPYTEAFF. CDR3 bases: TGTGCCACCAGTGATCTGCCGTACACTGAAGCTTTCTTT.